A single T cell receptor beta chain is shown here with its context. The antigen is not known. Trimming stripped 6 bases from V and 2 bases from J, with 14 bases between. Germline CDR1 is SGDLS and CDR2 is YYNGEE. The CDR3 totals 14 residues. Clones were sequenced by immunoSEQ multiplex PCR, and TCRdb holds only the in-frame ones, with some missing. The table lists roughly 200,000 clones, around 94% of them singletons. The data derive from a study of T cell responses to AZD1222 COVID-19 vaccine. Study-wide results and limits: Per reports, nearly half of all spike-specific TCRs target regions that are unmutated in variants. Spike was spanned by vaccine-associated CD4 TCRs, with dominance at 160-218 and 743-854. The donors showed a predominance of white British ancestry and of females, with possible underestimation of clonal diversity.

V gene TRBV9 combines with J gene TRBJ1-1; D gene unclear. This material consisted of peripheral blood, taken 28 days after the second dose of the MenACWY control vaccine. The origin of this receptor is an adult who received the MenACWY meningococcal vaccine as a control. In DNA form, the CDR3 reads TGTGCCAGCACCGACCCGGGAGCCAACACTGAAGCTTTCTTT. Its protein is CASTDPGANTEAFF.